Given below is one TCR beta chain in context. A junction boundary mismatches the germline segment, possibly from a read error. The data originate from a study of tumor and adjacent non-tumor tissue in lung cancer. Across the study: Aged about 31 to 80 years, patients included fewer than 11 men and 5 women with stage I to III disease.

There are 15 residues in the CDR3. Three rounds of nested PCR, following a modified ARM-PCR protocol, produced the TCRbeta library. TCRdb fed the multiplex PCR reads into MiXCR, producing one record per CDR3 protein. The table shows around 100,000 distinct CDR3 sequences, with 65% occurring only once. RNA was extracted from bulk tissue without any cell sorting. The normal lung tissue was taken more than 3 cm from the tumor edge. The V and J genes are TRBV12-3 or TRBV12-4 and TRBJ2-2; 7 positions agree with TRBD2. The TCR was taken from a man aged 25 to 40 with non-small cell lung cancer. Source material: distant non-tumor lung tissue. The CDR3 loop reads CASTFGRPNTGEMFF. The CDR3 region has the DNA TGTGCCAGTACCTTCGGGAGGCCTAACACCGGGGAGATGTTTTTT.